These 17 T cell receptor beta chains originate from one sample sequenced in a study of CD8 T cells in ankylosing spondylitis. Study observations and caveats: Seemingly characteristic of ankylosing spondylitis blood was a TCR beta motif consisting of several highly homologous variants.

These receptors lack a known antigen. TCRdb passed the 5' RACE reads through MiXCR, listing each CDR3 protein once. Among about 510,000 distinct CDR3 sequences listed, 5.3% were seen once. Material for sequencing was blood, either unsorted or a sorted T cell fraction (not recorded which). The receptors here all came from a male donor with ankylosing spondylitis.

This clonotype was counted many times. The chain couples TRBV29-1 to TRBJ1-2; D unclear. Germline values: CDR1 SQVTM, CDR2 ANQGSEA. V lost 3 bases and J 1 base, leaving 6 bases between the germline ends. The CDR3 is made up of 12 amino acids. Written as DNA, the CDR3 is TGCAGCGTTGACTCCCGTAACTATGGCTACACCTTC. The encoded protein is CSVDSRNYGYTF. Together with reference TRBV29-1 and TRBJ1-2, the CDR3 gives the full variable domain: SAVISQKPSRDICQRGTSLTIQCQVDSQVTMMFWYRQQPGQSLTLIATANQGSEATYESGFVIDKFPISRPNLTFSTLTVSNMSPEDSSIYLCSVDSRNYGYTFGSGTRLTVV.

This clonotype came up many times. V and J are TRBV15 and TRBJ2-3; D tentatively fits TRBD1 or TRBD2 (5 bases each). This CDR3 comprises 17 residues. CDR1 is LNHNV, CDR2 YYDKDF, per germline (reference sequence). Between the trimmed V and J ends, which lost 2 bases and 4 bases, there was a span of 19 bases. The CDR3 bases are TGTGCCACCAGCAGAATTGAGGGGCCGATGCTAGCAGATACGCAGTATTTT. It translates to CATSRIEGPMLADTQYF.

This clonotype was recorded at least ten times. The CDR3 spells CASSLVSPGGYTF. Here the CDR3 DNA reads TGTGCCAGCAGCTTGGTATCTCCGGGAGGCTACACCTTC. The rearrangement links TRBV5-6 to TRBJ1-2; the D is unclear. Trimming took 0 bases from V and 8 from J, leaving 11 bases between them. The CDR3 is made up of 13 amino acids. From germline, CDR1 is SGHDT and CDR2 YYEEEE.

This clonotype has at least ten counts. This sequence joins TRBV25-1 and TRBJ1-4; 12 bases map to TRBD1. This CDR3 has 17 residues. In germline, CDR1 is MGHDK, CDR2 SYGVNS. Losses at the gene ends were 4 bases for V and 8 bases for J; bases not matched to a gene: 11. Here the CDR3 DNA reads TGTGCCAGCAGTGCGGGACAGGGGGCGCTTATCGGGGAAAAACTGTTTTTT. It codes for CASSAGQGALIGEKLFF. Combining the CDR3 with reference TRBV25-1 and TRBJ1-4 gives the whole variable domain EADIYQTPRYLVIGTGKKITLECSQTMGHDKMYWYQQDPGMELHLIHYSYGVNSTEKGDLSSESTVSRIRTEHFPLTLESARPSHTSQYLCASSAGQGALIGEKLFFGSGTQLSVL.

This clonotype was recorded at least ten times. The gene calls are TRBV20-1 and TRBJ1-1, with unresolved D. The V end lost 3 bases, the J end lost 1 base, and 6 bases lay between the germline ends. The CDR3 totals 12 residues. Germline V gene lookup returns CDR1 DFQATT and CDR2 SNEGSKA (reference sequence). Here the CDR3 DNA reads TGCAGTGCTAGCCCCAGGAACACTGAAGCTTTCTTT. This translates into CSASPRNTEAFF.

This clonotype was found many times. CDR3 nucleotide sequence: TGTGCCAGCAGCGGTAGGGAGACTAGAATGATAAATGAGCAGTTCTTC. Protein sequence: CASSGRETRMINEQFF. The V and J genes are TRBV9 and TRBJ2-1, with D tentatively TRBD2 (6 bases). The CDR3 covers 16 residues. The V end was cut by 3 bases, the J end by 7 bases, with 20 bases between. Germline assignment: CDR1 SGDLS and CDR2 YYNGEE.

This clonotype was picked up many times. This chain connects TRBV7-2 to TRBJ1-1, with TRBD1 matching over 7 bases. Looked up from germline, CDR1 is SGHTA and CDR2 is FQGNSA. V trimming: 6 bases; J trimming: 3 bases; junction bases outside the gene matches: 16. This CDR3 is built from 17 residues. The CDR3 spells CASRGGRDSGVDTEAFF. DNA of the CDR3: TGTGCCAGCAGGGGGGGAAGGGACAGTGGTGTTGACACTGAAGCTTTCTTT.

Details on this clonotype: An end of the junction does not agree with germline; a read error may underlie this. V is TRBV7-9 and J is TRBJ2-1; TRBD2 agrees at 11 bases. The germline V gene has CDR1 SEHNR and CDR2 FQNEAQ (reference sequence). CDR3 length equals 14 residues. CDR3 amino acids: CASRLAGDYNEQLF. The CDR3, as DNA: TGTGCCAGCAGACTAGCGGGGGACTACAATGAGCAGCTCTTC.

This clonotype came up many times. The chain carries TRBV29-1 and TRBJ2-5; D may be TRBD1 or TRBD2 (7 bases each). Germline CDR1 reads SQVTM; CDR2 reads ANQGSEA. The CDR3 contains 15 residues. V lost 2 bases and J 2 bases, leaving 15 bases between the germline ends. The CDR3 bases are TGCAGCGTTGAAAGCAGGGGGGGTGGGCAAGAGACCCAGTACTTC. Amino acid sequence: CSVESRGGGQETQYF.

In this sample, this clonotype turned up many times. The CDR3 nucleotides are TGTGCCAGCAGCTTGGATCGGGCAGGGGGTAACACCGGGGAGCTGTTTTTT. Its protein is CASSLDRAGGNTGELFF. The chain combines TRBV7-2 with TRBJ2-2; 7 bases are a match to TRBD1. This CDR3 is built from 17 residues. Germline V gives CDR1 SGHTA, CDR2 FQGNSA. The trim removed 3 bases at V and 2 bases at J, leaving 9 bases unmatched.

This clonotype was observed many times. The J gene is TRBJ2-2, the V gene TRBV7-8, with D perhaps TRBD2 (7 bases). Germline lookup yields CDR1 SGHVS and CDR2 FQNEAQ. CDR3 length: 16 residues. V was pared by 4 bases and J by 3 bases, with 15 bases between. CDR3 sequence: CASSSRGGTDTGELFF. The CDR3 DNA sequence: TGTGCCAGCAGCTCAAGGGGGGGGACTGACACCGGGGAGCTGTTTTTT.

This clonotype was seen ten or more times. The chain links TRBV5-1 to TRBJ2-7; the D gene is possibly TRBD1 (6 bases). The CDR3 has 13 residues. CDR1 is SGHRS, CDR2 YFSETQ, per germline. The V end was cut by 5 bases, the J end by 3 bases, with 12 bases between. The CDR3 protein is CASRARDIYEQYF. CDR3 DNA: TGCGCCAGCAGGGCGAGGGACATCTACGAGCAGTACTTC.

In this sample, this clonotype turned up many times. CDR3 residues: CATSRRFGNTIYF. The CDR3, as DNA: TGTGCCACCAGCAGGCGTTTCGGAAACACCATATATTTT. The chain employs TRBV15 and TRBJ1-3; D is ambiguous. This CDR3 contains 13 residues. Germline values: CDR1 LNHNV, CDR2 YYDKDF (reference sequence). Trimming left V 3 bases short and J 4 bases short, with 7 bases between.

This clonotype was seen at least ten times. The CDR3 sequence: CASSTTSSAPLHF. The CDR3 DNA is TGTGCCAGCAGTACGACATCATCAGCACCCCTCCACTTT. The rearrangement joins TRBV6-6 to TRBJ1-6; no definite D call. The V and J ends lost 5 bases and 11 bases respectively, with 13 bases between them. The CDR3 is 13 amino acids. The germline gives CDR1 MNHNY, CDR2 SVGAGI (reference sequence).

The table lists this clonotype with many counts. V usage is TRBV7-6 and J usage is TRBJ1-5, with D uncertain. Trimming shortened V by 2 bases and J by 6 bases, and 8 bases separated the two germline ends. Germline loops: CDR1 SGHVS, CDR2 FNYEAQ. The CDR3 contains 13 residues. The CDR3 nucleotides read TGTGCCAGCAGCTTAAACGCGGGTCAGCCCCAGCATTTT. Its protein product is CASSLNAGQPQHF.

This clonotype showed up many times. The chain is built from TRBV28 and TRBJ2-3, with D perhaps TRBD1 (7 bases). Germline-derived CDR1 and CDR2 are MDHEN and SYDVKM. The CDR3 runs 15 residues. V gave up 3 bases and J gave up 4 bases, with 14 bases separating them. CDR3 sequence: CASSLRGRGSDTQYF. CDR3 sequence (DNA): TGTGCCAGCAGTTTGAGGGGGCGGGGATCAGATACGCAGTATTTT.

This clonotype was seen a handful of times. The CDR3 region has the DNA TGTGCCAGCAGCGCTGGCGGCGGCTACGAGCAGTACTTC. Residues: CASSAGGGYEQYF. This chain joins TRBV7-9 and TRBJ2-7, with D hard to call. Trimming shortened V by 5 bases and J by 3 bases, and 11 bases separated the two germline ends. This CDR3 is 13 amino acids long. Germline CDR1 is SEHNR and CDR2 is FQNEAQ (reference sequence).